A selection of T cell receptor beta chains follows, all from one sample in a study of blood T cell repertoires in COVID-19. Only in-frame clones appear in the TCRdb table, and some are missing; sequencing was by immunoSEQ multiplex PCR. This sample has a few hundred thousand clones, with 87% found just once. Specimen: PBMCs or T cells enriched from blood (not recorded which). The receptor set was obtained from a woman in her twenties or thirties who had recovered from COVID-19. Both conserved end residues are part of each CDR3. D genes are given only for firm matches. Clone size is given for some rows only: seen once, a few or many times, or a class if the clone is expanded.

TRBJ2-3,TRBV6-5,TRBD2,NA,CASSYGSGGAADTQYF,TGTGCCAGCAGTTACGGAAGCGGGGGGGCAGCGGATACGCAGTATTTT
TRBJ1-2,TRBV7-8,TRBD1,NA,CASSSDRAHGPHGYTF,TGTGCCAGCAGCTCGGACAGGGCCCACGGTCCCCATGGCTACACCTTC
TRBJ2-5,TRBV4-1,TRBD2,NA,CASSQGPASGGAASETQYF,TGCGCCAGCAGCCAAGGCCCGGCTAGCGGGGGGGCCGCGAGCGAGACCCAGTACTTC
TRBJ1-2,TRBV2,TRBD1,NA,CASSEDRGYGYTF,TGTGCCAGCAGTGAAGACAGGGGCTATGGCTACACCTTC
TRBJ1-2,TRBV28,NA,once,CASSLSAGRYGYTF,TGTGCCAGCAGTTTGTCCGCAGGCCGCTATGGCTACACCTTC
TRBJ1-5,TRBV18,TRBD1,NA,CASSPRTGDSNQPQHF,TGTGCCAGCTCACCACGGACAGGGGATAGCAATCAGCCCCAGCATTTT
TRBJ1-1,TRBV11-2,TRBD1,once,CASSPRQGTNTEAFF,TGTGCCAGCAGCCCAAGACAGGGGACGAACACTGAAGCTTTCTTT
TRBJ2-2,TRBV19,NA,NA,CASSIGALKSVGELFF,TGTGCCAGTAGTATAGGGGCCCTCAAATCTGTCGGGGAGCTGTTTTTT
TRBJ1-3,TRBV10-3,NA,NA,CAINPNRAGNTIYF,TGTGCCATCAATCCCAACAGGGCTGGAAACACCATATATTTT
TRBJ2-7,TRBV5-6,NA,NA,CASSDTGSSYEQYF,TGTGCCAGCAGCGATACAGGAAGCTCCTACGAGCAGTACTTC
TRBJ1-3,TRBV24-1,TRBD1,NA,CATGDSSGNTIYF,TGTGCCACCGGGGACAGCTCTGGAAACACCATATATTTT
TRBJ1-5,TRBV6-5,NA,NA,CASSPYSNQPQHF,TGTGCCAGCAGTCCGTATAGCAATCAGCCCCAGCATTTT
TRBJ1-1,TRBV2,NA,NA,CASSLQGEAFF,TGTGCCAGCAGCTTACAGGGTGAAGCTTTCTTT
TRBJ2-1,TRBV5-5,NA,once,CASGQGSTYNEQFF,TGTGCCAGCGGGCAGGGGTCGACCTACAATGAGCAGTTCTTC
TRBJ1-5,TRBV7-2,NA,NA,CASSSGPGFYNQPQHF,TGTGCCAGCAGCTCCGGGCCGGGATTTTACAATCAGCCCCAGCATTTT
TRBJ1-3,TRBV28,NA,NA,CASRSQLWGGTNTIYF,TGTGCCAGCAGATCTCAGCTATGGGGAGGGACCAACACCATATATTTT
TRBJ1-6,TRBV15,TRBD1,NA,CATSRKTGGDSPLHF,TGTGCCACCAGCAGAAAAACAGGGGGCGATTCACCCCTCCACTTT
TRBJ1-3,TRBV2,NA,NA,CASSTGPGNTIYF,TGTGCCAGCAGTACAGGGCCAGGAAACACCATATATTTT
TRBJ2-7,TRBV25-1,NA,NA,CASSESGRAYEQYF,TGTGCCAGCAGTGAATCTGGGCGGGCCTACGAGCAGTACTTC
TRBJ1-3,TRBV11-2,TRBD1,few,CASSFRGSSGNTIYF,TGTGCCAGCAGCTTCAGGGGGAGCTCTGGAAACACCATATATTTT
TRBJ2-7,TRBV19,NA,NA,CASGSSYEQYF,TGTGCCAGTGGGAGCTCCTACGAGCAGTACTTC
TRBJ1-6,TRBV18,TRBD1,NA,CASSPTGTGINSPLHF,TGTGCCAGCTCACCTACAGGGACAGGGATTAATTCACCCCTCCACTTT
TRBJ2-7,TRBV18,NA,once,CASSPGLGSYEQYF,TGTGCCAGCTCACCGGGACTGGGTTCCTACGAGCAGTACTTC
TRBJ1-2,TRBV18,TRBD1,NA,CASSPTGGHYGYTF,TGTGCCAGCTCACCAACAGGGGGTCACTATGGCTACACCTTC
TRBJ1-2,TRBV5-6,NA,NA,CASSSWGHGNYGYTF,TGTGCCAGCAGCTCCTGGGGCCACGGGAACTATGGCTACACCTTC
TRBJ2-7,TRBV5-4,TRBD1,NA,CASSLGQGDWNYEQYF,TGTGCCAGCAGCTTGGGACAGGGGGATTGGAACTACGAGCAGTACTTC
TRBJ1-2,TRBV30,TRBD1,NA,CAWSVLDRGLGGYTF,TGTGCCTGGAGTGTACTGGACAGGGGGCTCGGTGGCTACACCTTC
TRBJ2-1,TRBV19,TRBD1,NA,CASLDRNNEQFF,TGTGCCAGTCTGGACAGGAACAATGAGCAGTTCTTC
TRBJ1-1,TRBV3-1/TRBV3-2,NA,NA,CASSQDLEAGAFF,TGTGCCAGCAGCCAAGATTTAGAAGCAGGAGCTTTCTTT
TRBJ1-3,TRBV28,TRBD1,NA,CASSRDRVFRNTIYF,TGTGCCAGCAGTCGCGACAGGGTATTTCGAAACACCATATATTTT
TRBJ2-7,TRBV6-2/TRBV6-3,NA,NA,CASSSGRAQYF,TGTGCCAGCAGTAGCGGTCGCGCGCAGTACTTC
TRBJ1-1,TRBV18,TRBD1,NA,CASSPLHRGSMNTEAFF,TGTGCCAGCTCACCGCTCCACAGGGGCAGCATGAACACTGAAGCTTTCTTT
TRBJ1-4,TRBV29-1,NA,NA,CSVDLDEKLFF,TGCAGCGTTGACTTAGATGAAAAACTGTTTTTT
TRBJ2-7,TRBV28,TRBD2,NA,CASSLPSGTPVEEQYF,TGTGCCAGCAGTTTACCTAGCGGCACCCCGGTTGAAGAGCAGTACTTC
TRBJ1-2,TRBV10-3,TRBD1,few,CAISEIDRGDYGYTF,TGTGCCATCAGTGAGATCGACAGGGGGGACTATGGCTACACCTTC
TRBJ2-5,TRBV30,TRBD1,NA,CAWSVGDRVDETQYF,TGTGCCTGGAGTGTCGGGGACAGGGTTGACGAGACCCAGTACTTC
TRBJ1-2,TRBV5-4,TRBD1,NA,CASSPGTGGLRGYTF,TGTGCCAGCAGCCCGGGGACAGGGGGCCTCCGTGGCTACACCTTC
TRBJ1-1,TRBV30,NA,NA,CAWSAGLGADEAFF,TGTGCCTGGAGTGCGGGACTAGGGGCGGATGAAGCTTTCTTT
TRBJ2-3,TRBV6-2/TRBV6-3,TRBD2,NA,CASSYHTGTSATDTQYF,TGTGCCAGCAGTTACCATACCGGGACTAGCGCCACAGATACGCAGTATTTT
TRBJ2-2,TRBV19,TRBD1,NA,CASRAGQGSTGELFF,TGTGCCAGTAGGGCGGGACAGGGCAGCACCGGGGAGCTGTTTTTT
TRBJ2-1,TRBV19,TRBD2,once,CATRSGGGYNEQFF,TGTGCCACCCGAAGCGGCGGGGGATACAATGAGCAGTTCTTC
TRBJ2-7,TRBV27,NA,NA,CASRQRTATYEQYF,TGTGCCAGCCGCCAACGGACAGCCACCTACGAGCAGTACTTC
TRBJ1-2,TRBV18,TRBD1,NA,CASSPPQGAGGYTF,TGTGCCAGCTCACCACCGCAGGGGGCTGGTGGCTACACCTTC
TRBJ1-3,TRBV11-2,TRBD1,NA,CASSPLNLNRDRRNTIYF,TGTGCCAGCAGCCCTCTCAATCTAAACCGGGACAGACGAAACACCATATATTTT
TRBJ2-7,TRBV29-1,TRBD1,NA,CSGRQGPYEQYF,TGCAGCGGCCGACAGGGACCCTACGAGCAGTACTTC